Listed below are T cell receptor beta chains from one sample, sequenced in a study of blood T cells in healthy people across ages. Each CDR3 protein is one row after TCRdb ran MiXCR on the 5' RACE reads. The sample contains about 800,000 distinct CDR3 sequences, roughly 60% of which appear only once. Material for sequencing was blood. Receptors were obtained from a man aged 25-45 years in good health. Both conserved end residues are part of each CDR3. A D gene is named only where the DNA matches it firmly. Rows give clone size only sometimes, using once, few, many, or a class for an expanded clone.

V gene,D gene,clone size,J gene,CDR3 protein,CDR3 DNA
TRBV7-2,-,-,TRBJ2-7,CASSSNQLGLTYEQYF,TGTGCCAGCAGCTCCAACCAGCTAGGGCTCACCTACGAGCAGTACTTC
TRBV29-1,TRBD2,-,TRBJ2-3,CSVTASGGKDTQYF,TGCAGCGTTACAGCTAGCGGGGGGAAAGATACGCAGTATTTT
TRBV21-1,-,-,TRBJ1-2,CASSKARPRDWRCGYTF,TGTGCCAGCAGCAAAGCCCGCCCGCGGGACTGGAGATGTGGCTACACCTTC
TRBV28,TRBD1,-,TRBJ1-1,CASSFFGTGVVFAEAFF,TGTGCCAGCAGTTTCTTCGGGACAGGGGTCGTGTTCGCTGAAGCTTTCTTT
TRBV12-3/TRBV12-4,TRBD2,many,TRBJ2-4,CASSLSQAGDIQYF,TGTGCCAGCAGTTTGTCACAGGCGGGGGACATTCAGTACTTC
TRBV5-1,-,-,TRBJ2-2,CASSLQGISYTGELFF,TGCGCCAGCAGCTTGCAGGGGATCAGCTATACCGGGGAGCTGTTTTTT
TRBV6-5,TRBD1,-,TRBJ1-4,CASTQFQGAGEKLFF,TGTGCCAGCACCCAATTCCAGGGGGCAGGAGAAAAACTGTTTTTT
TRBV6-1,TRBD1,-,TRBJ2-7,CASNLWTGPYEQYF,TGTGCCAGCAACTTGTGGACAGGGCCCTACGAGCAGTACTTC
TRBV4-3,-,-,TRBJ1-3,CASSQDTVSGNTIYF,TGCGCCAGCAGCCAAGACACAGTCTCTGGAAACACCATATATTTT
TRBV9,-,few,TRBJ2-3,CASSVGGGGTDTQYF,TGTGCCAGCAGTGTAGGAGGGGGAGGCACAGATACGCAGTATTTT
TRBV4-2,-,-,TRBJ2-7,CASSQVGSGNEQYF,TGTGCCAGCAGCCAAGTTGGTAGCGGCAATGAGCAGTACTTC
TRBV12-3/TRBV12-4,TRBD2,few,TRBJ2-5,CASSLERGGFGETQYF,TGTGCCAGCAGTTTAGAACGGGGGGGCTTTGGAGAGACCCAGTACTTC
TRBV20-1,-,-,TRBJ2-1,CSASTSGPRNEQFF,TGCAGTGCTAGTACCAGCGGGCCTCGTAATGAGCAGTTCTTC
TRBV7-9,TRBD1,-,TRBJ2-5,CASSPSAGGGNEQYF,TGTGCCAGCAGCCCCTCGGCAGGGGGTGGTAATGAGCAGTACTTC
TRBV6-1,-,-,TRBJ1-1,CASNPGRGTEAFF,TGTGCCAGCAATCCTGGGAGGGGCACTGAAGCTTTCTTT
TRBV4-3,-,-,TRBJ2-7,CASSQGTAGEQYF,TGCGCCAGCAGCCAGGGCACGGCAGGGGAGCAGTACTTC
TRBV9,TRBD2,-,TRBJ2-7,CASSVGASGSISYNEQYF,TGTGCCAGCAGCGTAGGGGCTAGCGGGAGTATCTCCTACAATGAGCAGTACTTC
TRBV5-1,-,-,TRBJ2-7,CASSLTGIYEQYF,TGCGCCAGCAGCTTGACAGGGATCTACGAGCAGTACTTC
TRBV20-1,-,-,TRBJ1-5,CSAPVGDSSQPQHF,TGCAGTGCTCCTGTAGGAGACAGCAGTCAGCCCCAGCATTTT
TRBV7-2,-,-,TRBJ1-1,CASSFSPMNTEAFF,TGTGCCAGCAGCTTTTCCCCCATGAACACTGAAGCTTTCTTT